Listed below are T cell receptor beta chains from one sample, sequenced in a study of CD8+CD57+ T cells in acquired aplastic anemia. Each CDR3 protein gets one entry after TCRdb re-called the reads with MiXCR. The sample shows roughly 420,000 distinct CDR3 sequences, around 72% of them seen only once. Sequencing input: sorted CD4+, CD8+, or CD8+CD57+ T cells (not recorded which) from PBMCs. The receptors were gathered from a human donor in good health, serving as a control. Each CDR3 is given with its conserved first and last residue. The D gene is left open where the match is weak. Rows give clone size only sometimes, using once, few, many, or a class for an expanded clone.

size	D	V	length	J	CDR3	DNA
many	TRBD1	TRBV25-1	14	TRBJ1-6	CASSVDRVDSPLHF	TGTGCCAGCAGTGTAGACAGGGTGGACTCACCCCTCCACTTT
many	TRBD1	TRBV5-1	16	TRBJ2-3	CASSLGTGSDTDTQYF	TGCGCCAGCAGCTTGGGGACAGGGTCGGACACAGATACGCAGTATTTT
.	TRBD1	TRBV7-9	16	TRBJ1-2	CASSQGGQVDEQYYTF	TGTGCCAGCAGCCAAGGAGGACAGGTCGACGAGCAGTACTACACCTTC
.	.	TRBV7-6	13	TRBJ2-7	CASSARLGFEQYF	TGTGCCAGCAGCGCGAGATTGGGGTTCGAGCAGTACTTC
.	.	TRBV6-5	16	TRBJ1-6	CAIGPKAGPYNSPLHF	TGTGCCATCGGGCCAAAGGCGGGGCCCTATAATTCACCCCTCCACTTT
once	.	TRBV20-1	14	TRBJ2-7	CSAMTQGFSYEQYF	TGCAGTGCTATGACCCAGGGGTTCTCCTACGAGCAGTACTTC
few	TRBD1	TRBV25-1	16	TRBJ2-5	CASSEWTGYAGETQYF	TGTGCCAGCAGTGAGTGGACAGGTTACGCCGGGGAGACCCAGTACTTC
many	.	TRBV20-1	14	TRBJ1-3	CSALGAGTGNTIYF	TGCAGTGCGTTAGGGGCTGGGACGGGAAACACCATATATTTT
.	.	TRBV7-2	17	TRBJ1-5	CASSLRRCQYFGHPQHF	.
.	TRBD2	TRBV10-1	18	TRBJ2-3	CASSRTSGGSFSTDTQYF	TGCGCCAGCAGTCGGACTAGCGGGGGGTCCTTTAGCACAGATACGCAGTATTTT
.	.	TRBV7-3	15	TRBJ2-7	CASSPDGKVTHDFYF	TGTGCCAGCAGCCCGGACGGAAAAGTGACGCACGATTTTTACTTC
.	.	TRBV5-1	16	TRBJ2-2	CASSVRGGSHTGELFF	TGTGCCAGCAGCGTTAGGGGGGGCTCCCACACCGGGGAGCTGTTTTTT
many	TRBD1	TRBV20-1	15	TRBJ2-7	CSAFPGTGEWWEQYF	TGCAGTGCTTTTCCCGGGACAGGGGAGTGGTGGGAGCAGTACTTC
.	.	TRBV20-1	13	TRBJ1-6	CSAPKERGFTLHF	TGCAGTGCTCCAAAGGAGCGGGGATTCACCCTCCACTTT
many	TRBD2	TRBV2	13	TRBJ2-3	CASRLAAADTQYF	TGTGCCAGCAGACTAGCGGCCGCAGATACGCAGTATTTT
.	TRBD2	TRBV20-1	14	TRBJ2-1	CSAITSGGAHEQFF	TGCAGTGCTATAACTAGCGGGGGGGCTCATGAGCAGTTCTTC
.	.	TRBV7-3	14	TRBJ2-5	CATSCETVAEEQYF	TGTGCCACCAGCTGCGAGACGGTGGCAGAGGAGCAGTACTTC
.	.	TRBV12-3/TRBV12-4	13	TRBJ1-3	CASTLRSSVTIYF	TGTGCCAGCACCCTACGTTCATCAGTCACCATATATTTT
many	.	TRBV9	15	TRBJ2-2	CASSVSGGNTGELFF	TGTGCCAGCAGCGTGTCCGGGGGGAACACCGGGGAGCTGTTTTTT
.	TRBD2	TRBV12-3/TRBV12-4	14	TRBJ2-7	CASTLGAGDYEQYF	TGTGCCAGCACCCTAGGGGCGGGGGACTACGAGCAGTACTTC
.	.	TRBV7-9	17	TRBJ1-3	CASTGRNPSTSGNTIYF	TGTGCCAGCACGGGACGGAACCCCAGTACTTCTGGCAACACCATATATTTT
many	.	TRBV9	13	TRBJ2-5	CASSVALGETQYF	TGTGCCAGCAGCGTAGCTTTAGGAGAGACCCAGTACTTC
.	TRBD2	TRBV7-2	15	TRBJ2-5	CASSWTSGVEETQYF	TGTGCCAGCAGCTGGACTAGCGGGGTGGAAGAGACCCAGTACTTC
.	TRBD2	TRBV7-2	15	TRBJ2-5	CASTPEAGVADTQYF	TGTGCCAGCACCCCGGAAGCGGGGGTTGCAGATACGCAGTACTTC
.	TRBD1	TRBV6-5	16	TRBJ1-2	CASSQDLTGSNYGYTF	TGTGCCAGCAGTCAGGACCTGACAGGGAGCAACTATGGCTACACCTTC
.	.	TRBV7-2	15	TRBJ2-1	CASSHRRRRGNEQFF	TGTGCCAGCAGCCATAGAAGACGGAGAGGCAATGAGCAGTTCTTC
once	.	TRBV5-1	13	TRBJ1-2	CASSKSVIHGYTF	TGTGCCAGCAGTAAGTCGGTGATCCACGGCTACACCTTC
.	.	TRBV10-3	15	TRBJ2-5	CAISVEPAKWMTQYF	TGTGCCATCAGTGTGGAACCGGCCAAATGGATGACCCAGTACTTC
.	.	TRBV2	14	TRBJ1-5	CASSGQDGENTQHF	TGTGCCAGCAGTGGGCAAGACGGCGAAAACACCCAGCATTTT
.	.	TRBV5-1	13	TRBJ1-2	CASSTNTGFDYTF	TGCGCCAGCAGCACCAATACAGGATTTGACTACACCTTC
.	.	TRBV27	13	TRBJ2-7	CASSSTGTYEQYF	TGTGCCAGCAGTTCGACAGGTACCTACGAGCAGTACTTC
.	.	TRBV25-1	14	TRBJ2-7	CASSESCREDEQYF	TGTGCCAGCAGTGAGAGCTGCAGGGAAGACGAGCAGTACTTC
once	TRBD1	TRBV20-1	12	TRBJ2-7	CSARAGGQGQYF	TGCAGTGCTAGAGCTGGCGGACAGGGGCAGTACTTC
.	.	TRBV2	15	TRBJ1-5	CASSPLYDGNYTQHF	TGTGCCAGCAGCCCGCTGTACGACGGGAATTATACCCAGCATTTT
.	.	TRBV7-6	16	TRBJ1-6	CASSIRGQTENSPLHF	TGTGCCAGCAGCATTCGAGGACAGACCGAGAATTCACCCCTCCACTTT
.	TRBD1	TRBV20-1	14	TRBJ2-1	CSGTWTGNRNEQFF	TGCAGTGGTACGTGGACAGGGAATCGAAATGAGCAGTTCTTC
once	.	TRBV7-2	14	TRBJ2-7	CASSSGSNYGYTFF	TGTGCCAGCAGCTCGGGGTCTAACTATGGCTACACCTTCTTC
many	.	TRBV27	13	TRBJ2-7	CASSDYRVTEQYF	TGTGCCAGCAGTGATTACAGGGTAACCGAGCAGTACTTC
few	.	TRBV20-1	15	TRBJ2-3	CSAKDGLTGTDTQYF	TGCAGTGCTAAGGACGGCCTGACTGGCACAGATACGCAGTATTTT
.	.	TRBV7-2	15	TRBJ1-4	CATQPGAGSNTQQFF	TGTGCCACCCAACCCGGGGCCGGATCGAATACGCAGCAGTTTTTT
.	.	TRBV19	14	TRBJ1-6	CASSSDIYNSPLHF	TGTGCCAGTAGTAGCGACATTTATAACTCACCCCTCCACTTT
many	TRBD1	TRBV6-2/TRBV6-3	10	TRBJ1-2	CATSGQVRTF	TGTGCCACCTCCGGACAGGTTCGCACCTTC
.	TRBD1	TRBV20-1	16	TRBJ1-6	CSASRRTGSYNSPLHF	TGCAGTGCTAGCCGACGGACAGGGAGCTATAATTCACCCCTCCACTTT
.	.	TRBV5-6	14	TRBJ2-5	CASSYDIVAETQYF	TGTGCCAGCAGTTACGACATAGTCGCGGAGACCCAGTACTTC
.	.	TRBV7-2	16	TRBJ2-2	CASSLGWRSNTGELFF	TGTGCCAGCAGCTTGGGGTGGAGGAGTAACACCGGGGAGCTGTTTTTT
.	.	TRBV2	14	TRBJ2-7	CATTGVSPSSEQYF	TGTGCCACCACGGGCGTGAGCCCCTCGTCCGAGCAGTACTTC
once	TRBD2	TRBV9	15	TRBJ2-1	CASRGSGGAVYEQFF	TGTGCCAGCAGGGGTAGCGGGGGGGCCGTCTATGAGCAGTTCTTC
once	.	TRBV7-2	15	TRBJ1-2	CASSFALWGGRETTF	TGTGCCAGCAGCTTCGCGCTTTGGGGGGGCCGTGAGACCACCTTC
.	.	TRBV24-1	14	TRBJ1-1	CATSHNDPTREAFF	TGTGCCACCAGTCACAACGACCCCACCCGAGAAGCTTTCTTT
.	TRBD1	TRBV10-3	16	TRBJ1-6	CAISPDGQGANSPLHF	TGTGCCATCAGCCCCGACGGACAGGGGGCTAATTCACCCCTCCACTTT
.	.	TRBV12-5	14	TRBJ1-2	CASTSGQADYGYTF	TGTGCCAGCACATCAGGGCAGGCTGACTATGGCTACACCTTC
once	.	TRBV7-6	16	TRBJ1-6	CASSFQGPSYNSPLHF	TGTGCCAGCAGCTTCCAAGGACCGTCTTATAATTCACCCCTCCACTTT
.	.	TRBV9	14	TRBJ2-1	CASSMYLGNNEQFF	TGTGCCAGCAGCATGTATCTGGGAAACAATGAGCAGTTCTTC
once	.	TRBV7-9	13	TRBJ2-5	CASRSDRQETQYF	TGTGCCAGCAGATCCGACCGACAAGAGACCCAGTACTTC
.	.	TRBV20-1	11	TRBJ2-3	CSAREAGMHNF	TGCAGTGCTAGGGAGGCGGGGATGCACAATTTT
many	.	TRBV5-6	14	TRBJ2-7	CASSLGRAVYEQYF	TGTGCCAGCAGCTTGGGCAGGGCTGTCTACGAGCAGTACTTC
.	TRBD1	TRBV10-3	14	TRBJ2-5	CAITPGQGAFQQYF	TGTGCCATCACCCCGGGGCAGGGGGCGTTCCAGCAGTACTTC
.	.	TRBV9	13	TRBJ2-5	CASSLSRVGAQYF	TGTGCCAGCAGCCTCTCCAGGGTCGGGGCCCAGTACTTC